This TCR beta chain was retrieved from a study of blood T cell repertoires in COVID-19. Study as a whole: Italy, Spain and the United States were the sources of the convalescent and acute COVID-19 samples.

The CDR3 is 12 residues long. Per germline, CDR1 SQVTM and CDR2 ANQGSEA. With 7 bases clipped from V and 6 bases from J, the junction kept 6 bases outside the gene matches. The authors' processing: Reference gene primer amplification in the assay estimated nucleated cell counts. This table comes from immunoSEQ multiplex PCR, and its TCRdb copy is limited to in-frame clones, with some not included. V, J and clone size were drawn from that table, and D and trimming were deduced from the DNA. The repertoire holds 200,000 to 250,000 clones, with 88% as singletons. The receptor comes from a woman in her sixties or seventies with acute or convalescent COVID-19. J is TRBJ2-7 and V is TRBV29-1, with 10 bases that match TRBD1. Sequences were obtained from peripheral blood. The DNA of the CDR3 is TGCAGCGCACGGGACAGGGGTCGCGAGCAGTACTTC. This translates into CSARDRGREQYF.